The clone carrying this T cell receptor (beta chain) was counted at least ten times. The antigen is unknown. After removal of 7 bases from V and 4 bases from J, the junction contained 3 bases not matched to a gene. The CDR3 covers 12 residues. This sample is drawn from a study of identical twins. Study findings and constraints: Invariant MAIT and iNKT cells could partly confound zero-insertion analyses. Memory repertoires lacked the insertion deficit that abundant cord blood beta clonotypes showed. Twins' excess sharing was less marked for out-of-frame beta sequences.

Among all donors, each was a healthy Caucasian. TCRdb analysed the 5' RACE reads with MiXCR anew, one entry per CDR3 protein. The sample holds approximately 620,000 distinct CDR3 sequences, around 8.3% seen once. These data also featured in a second study, about yellow fever vaccine responses in identical twins.

This clonotype originated in a woman between 18 and 29 years old in good health. Sequencing was performed on PBMCs. The chain links TRBV12-3 or TRBV12-4 to TRBJ2-7, with 8 nucleotides matching TRBD2. As DNA, the CDR3 is TGTGCCAGCACCCCGGGGGGGTACGAGCAGTACTTC. Encoded protein: CASTPGGYEQYF.